What follows are 24 T cell receptor beta chains derived from one specimen sequenced in a study of somatic mutations in cytotoxic T cells in rheumatoid arthritis (dated by TCRdb to about 2017). Library construction relied on the immunoSEQ multiplex PCR assay. TCRdb took this table from immuneACCESS and kept in-frame rearrangements with V and J called. Such tables lack part of the clones; where checked against another copy, unresolved V genes explain under half of the gap, and the rest is unexplained. The sample table lists tens of thousands of clones, just under 80% of them with a count of one. The top ten clonotypes cover roughly 12% of the sample. Sequencing was done on a sample of CD8+ T cells sorted from blood. The receptors come from an adult with rheumatoid arthritis.

The chain is built from TRBV29-1 and TRBJ1-5, with 10 nucleotides matching TRBD1. V gave up 5 bases and J gave up 5 bases; unmatched junction bases: 6. This CDR3 has 14 amino acids. The V gene's germline CDR1 is SQVTM and CDR2 ANQGSEA. DNA for the CDR3: TGCAGCGTTTTAGACAGGGGGCTAGATCAGCCCCAGCATTTT. Protein sequence: CSVLDRGLDQPQHF.

The V gene is TRBV11-2, the J gene TRBJ2-7; weak D call: TRBD1 (5 bases). V gave up 7 bases and J gave up 2 bases, with 18 bases separating them. Germline V gives CDR1 SGHAT, CDR2 FQNNGV. The CDR3 runs to 15 residues. CDR3 DNA sequence: TGTGCCAGCACCCACCCGGAACAGGTTGCCTACGAGCAGTACTTC. Protein: CASTHPEQVAYEQYF.

The V and J genes are TRBV11-2 and TRBJ1-1, with D hard to call. The length of the CDR3 is 14 residues. Looked up from germline, CDR1 is SGHAT and CDR2 is FQNNGV. V shed 0 bases and J shed 3 bases, with 8 bases lying between them. The CDR3 DNA sequence: TGTGCCAGCAGCTTAGATACGGTTTACACTGAAGCTTTCTTT. This gives the protein CASSLDTVYTEAFF.

This clone was recorded once. CDR3 region: CASDGTTTGVSGNTIYF. DNA of the CDR3: TGTGCCAGCGATGGAACAACAACAGGGGTCTCTGGAAACACCATATATTTT. V gene TRBV2 combines with J gene TRBJ1-3; 7 bases line up with TRBD1. The CDR3 is 17 residues long. Germline values: CDR1 SNHLY, CDR2 FYNNEI. Trimming at V came to 8 bases and at J to 0 bases, leaving 13 bases not matched to a gene.

This clone was found a few times. This chain connects TRBV4-1 to TRBJ2-1; no clear D. Germline CDR1 is MGHRA and CDR2 is YSYEKL. The length of the CDR3 is 15 residues. V was trimmed by 1 base and J by 0 bases, leaving 7 bases between them. CDR3 region: CASSQAENSYNEQFF. CDR3 nucleotide sequence: TGCGCCAGCAGCCAAGCAGAGAACTCCTACAATGAGCAGTTCTTC.

Comments on this clone: The junction and the germline gene differ at one end; a read error may be behind it. The chain is built from TRBV7-7 and TRBJ2-5; D gene ambiguous. This CDR3 is built from 13 residues. CDR1 is SSHAT, CDR2 FNYEAQ, per germline (reference sequence). CDR3 in DNA: TGTGCTAGCAGCTTAATGGGCCAAGAGACCCAGTACTTC. As protein: CASSLMGQETQYF.

V and J are TRBV11-2 and TRBJ2-7; possible D gene TRBD2, 5 bases. Trimming left V 3 bases short and J 0 bases short, with 6 bases between. The CDR3 has 13 residues. The germline gives CDR1 SGHAT, CDR2 FQNNGV. CDR3 bases: TGTGCCAGCAGCTTTAGCGTCTCCTACGAGCAGTACTTC. It codes for CASSFSVSYEQYF.

The chain uses TRBV7-2 and TRBJ2-7; D gene ambiguous. The CDR3 runs 11 residues. V was clipped by 5 bases and J by 2 bases, with 4 bases between them. CDR1 and CDR2 from the germline V gene are SGHTA and FQGNSA. The DNA of the CDR3 is TGTGCCAGCAGCCCAGCCTACGAGCAGTACTTC. This gives the protein CASSPAYEQYF.

The chain uses TRBV19 and TRBJ1-1, with TRBD1 identical over 8 bases. Unmatched junction bases numbered 12, after V lost 7 bases and J lost 5 bases. The CDR3 totals 15 residues. The germline gives CDR1 LNHDA, CDR2 SQIVND (reference sequence). The CDR3: CASITQGGSRTEAFF. In DNA form, the CDR3 reads TGTGCCAGTATCACACAGGGGGGGTCCCGGACTGAAGCTTTCTTT.

The rearrangement joins TRBV7-9 to TRBJ2-6; D gene ambiguous. Deletions cut 3 bases from V and 0 bases from J, with 6 bases between. The CDR3 runs 15 residues. CDR1 and CDR2 from the germline V gene are SEHNR and FQNEAQ (reference sequence). CDR3 protein: CASSLGSSGANVLTF. DNA for the CDR3: TGTGCCAGCAGCTTGGGAAGCTCTGGGGCCAACGTCCTGACTTTC.

The CDR3 sequence: CASSEGRNSPLHF. For the CDR3, the DNA is TGTGCCAGCAGTGAAGGCAGAAACTCACCCCTCCACTTT. This sequence joins TRBV2 and TRBJ1-6, with D uncertain. Trimming stripped 1 base from V and 10 bases from J, with 8 bases between. Germline V gene sequence: CDR1 SNHLY, CDR2 FYNNEI. This CDR3 region has 13 residues.

The chain links TRBV28 to TRBJ2-1, with TRBD2 as a possible D gene (5 bases). Between the trimmed V and J ends, which lost 3 bases and 3 bases, there was a span of 12 bases. Germline V gene data show CDR1 as MDHEN and CDR2 as SYDVKM. The CDR3 consists of 15 residues. CDR3 region: CASSFRGRDYNEQFF. The DNA of the CDR3 is TGTGCCAGCAGTTTCCGGGGTAGGGACTACAATGAGCAGTTCTTC. The whole variable domain, filled in from reference TRBV28 and TRBJ2-1, reads DVKVTQSSRYLVKRTGEKVFLECVQDMDHENMFWYRQDPGLGLRLIYFSYDVKMKEKGDIPEGYSVSREKKERFSLILESASTNQTSMYLCASSFRGRDYNEQFFGPGTRLTVL.

This chain uses TRBV7-9 with TRBJ2-1; 13 bases line up with TRBD2. With V trimmed by 3 bases and J by 7 bases, 3 bases remained unmatched. There are 15 residues in the CDR3. Germline V gives CDR1 SEHNR, CDR2 FQNEAQ (reference sequence). In nucleotides, the CDR3 is TGTGCCAGCAGCTTTCGGACTAGCGGGAGTAATGAGCAGTTCTTC. It translates to CASSFRTSGSNEQFF. Full variable domain (remainder filled in from reference TRBV7-9 and TRBJ2-1): DTGVSQNPRHKITKRGQNVTFRCDPISEHNRLYWYRQTLGQGPEFLTYFQNEAQLEKSRLLSDRFSAERPKGSFSTLEIQRTEQGDSAMYLCASSFRTSGSNEQFFGPGTRLTVL.

This clone is large. The chain carries TRBV6-4 and TRBJ2-1, with D maybe TRBD2 (6 bases). This CDR3 spans 15 amino acids. Germline-derived CDR1 and CDR2 are MRHNA and SNTAGT. The V end was cut by 2 bases, the J end by 6 bases, with 14 bases between. The CDR3: CASSDKGEGGNEQFF. The DNA for the CDR3 is TGTGCCAGCAGTGACAAGGGAGAGGGAGGCAATGAGCAGTTCTTC.

The rearrangement links TRBV9 to TRBJ2-3; the D is unclear. The germline V gene has CDR1 SGDLS and CDR2 YYNGEE. V was trimmed by 0 bases and J by 0 bases, leaving 8 bases between them. This CDR3 is built from 15 residues. CDR3 in amino acids: CASSVGLGSTDTQYF. The CDR3 DNA sequence: TGTGCCAGCAGCGTAGGCCTGGGGAGCACAGATACGCAGTATTTT.

The chain carries TRBV7-9 and TRBJ2-1; TRBD1 matches at 7 bases. Trimming at V came to 7 bases and at J to 3 bases, leaving 9 bases not matched to a gene. Per germline, CDR1 SEHNR and CDR2 FQNEAQ (reference sequence). The CDR3 loop spans 15 amino acids. Written as DNA, the CDR3 is TGTGCCAGCACCCCGGGACAGCCACGCTACAATGAGCAGTTCTTC. Its translation is CASTPGQPRYNEQFF.

The V call is TRBV25-1, the J call TRBJ1-4; 8 bases are a match to TRBD1. Trimming at V came to 5 bases and at J to 13 bases, leaving 3 bases not matched to a gene. CDR3 length: 11 residues. Germline loops: CDR1 MGHDK, CDR2 SYGVNS. CDR3 region: CASSLGTGLFF. CDR3 nucleotides: TGTGCCAGCAGTCTCGGGACAGGACTGTTTTTT.

The chain combines TRBV10-3 with TRBJ2-3; TRBD2 matches at 8 bases. After removal of 4 bases from V and 6 bases from J, the junction contained 6 bases not matched to a gene. CDR3 size: 14 residues. CDR1 is ENHRY, CDR2 SYGVKD, per germline. In DNA form, the CDR3 reads TGTGCCATCAGTGGACCCCCGGGGGGGGATACGCAGTATTTT. It translates to CAISGPPGGDTQYF.

The chain recombines TRBV5-1 with TRBJ2-1, with 13 positions matching TRBD2. The CDR3 has 15 residues. J lost 3 bases, V lost 6 bases, and 3 bases had no gene match. Germline V gives CDR1 SGHRS, CDR2 YFSETQ. The CDR3 DNA sequence: TGCGCCAGCATCCGGACTAGCGGGGGCTACAATGAGCAGTTCTTC. Protein product: CASIRTSGGYNEQFF.

The chain uses TRBV27 and TRBJ1-5; 8 bases agree with TRBD1. Per germline, CDR1 MNHEY and CDR2 SMNVEV (reference sequence). The CDR3 runs 14 residues. V lost 3 bases and J lost 6; bases outside the gene matches: 4. In DNA form, the CDR3 reads TGTGCCAGCAGTTTGCGGACAGGGTCTCAGCCCCAGCATTTT. It encodes CASSLRTGSQPQHF.

The V gene is TRBV7-6, the J gene TRBJ2-7, with no clear D. CDR3 length: 13 residues. Per the germline V gene, CDR1 is SGHVS and CDR2 is FNYEAQ. V gave up 2 bases and J gave up 3 bases, with 8 bases separating them. The CDR3 nucleotides read TGTGCCAGCAGCTTAACTAACAACTACGAGCAGTACTTC. Protein sequence: CASSLTNNYEQYF.

The V and J genes are TRBV6-1 and TRBJ1-5; 12 nucleotides agree with TRBD1. Losses at the gene ends were 2 bases for V and 5 bases for J; bases not matched to a gene: 10. The V gene's germline CDR1 is MNHNS and CDR2 SASEGT. There are 18 residues in the CDR3. The chain's CDR3 is CASSEWGTGGATHQPQHF. DNA of the CDR3: TGTGCCAGCAGTGAATGGGGGACAGGGGGCGCGACGCATCAGCCCCAGCATTTT.

In this sample, this clone turned up once. The chain carries TRBV4-3 and TRBJ2-1; no clear D gene. With 4 bases removed from V and 6 bases from J, the gap between germline ends came to 16 bases. Germline V lookup: CDR1 LGHNA, CDR2 YSLEER. This CDR3 has 15 residues. In DNA form, the CDR3 reads TGCGCCAGCAGCCTATGGGTGAGCAAGACCAATGAGCAGTTCTTC. Amino acid sequence: CASSLWVSKTNEQFF.

V is TRBV27 and J is TRBJ1-5; no firm D call. With 1 base removed from V and 1 base from J, the gap between germline ends came to 11 bases. Germline lookup yields CDR1 MNHEY and CDR2 SMNVEV (reference sequence). The CDR3 contains 16 residues. CDR3 amino acids: CASSLYPGGSNQPQHF. Here the CDR3 DNA reads TGTGCCAGCAGTTTATACCCGGGAGGAAGCAATCAGCCCCAGCATTTT.